This T cell receptor beta chain appears in the sequencing data of a study of blood T cell repertoires in COVID-19. Study in general: Italy, Spain and the United States were the sources of the convalescent and acute COVID-19 samples. PBMCs, B-cell-depleted T cells, or T cells provided the cDNA or gDNA that made up the material.

The authors' processing: Reference gene primer amplification yielded estimated nucleated cell counts. Profiling relied on immunoSEQ multiplex PCR, and the TCRdb table lists in-frame clones only, not all of them. The DNA gave D and trimming, while V, J and clone size come from that table. The sample lists roughly 110,000 clones, 70% to 90% occurring once. Germline V gives CDR1 SGHRS, CDR2 YFSETQ. The V and J ends lost 0 bases and 0 bases respectively, with 13 bases between them. The CDR3 length is 17 residues. The sequence derives from a woman in her seventies who had recovered from COVID-19. Sequenced sample: peripheral blood. The chain is built from TRBV5-1 and TRBJ2-1; D perhaps matches TRBD2 (6 bases). The CDR3 sequence: CASSLAPSDSSYNEQFF. The CDR3 nucleotides read TGCGCCAGCAGCTTGGCCCCTAGCGATAGCTCCTACAATGAGCAGTTCTTC.